What follows is one TCR beta chain and its context. The antigen remains undetermined. The CDR3 loop spans 14 amino acids. Germline CDR1 and CDR2: SGDLS and YYNGEE. The V gene end was trimmed by 4 bases and the J gene end by 4 bases; junction bases not matched to a gene: 4. These data belong to a study of cytomegalovirus exposure and HLA in healthy donors. Findings and caveats of the study: The HLA-A and HLA-B alleles of most subjects were reportedly predicted accurately from TCR beta sequences. Certain sequence variants were highly shared and formed a cluster, and this cluster was likely a sequencing artifact. Clonal expansion was found to be greater in HLA-associated TCR beta chains than in equally common others in a later analysis.

In the PCR, 60 Vbeta and 13 Jbeta primers were used. Measured with immunoSEQ multiplex PCR; TCRdb has only the in-frame clones, and not every one. Of roughly 100,000 clones in the sample, around 74% are singletons; the top ten hold 1.3%. J is TRBJ2-5 and V is TRBV9, with 10 bases that match TRBD2. The sample comprised PBMCs. The sequence derives from a man aged 35-49 years in good health and CMV-seronegative. The DNA of the CDR3 is TGTGCCAGCAGCAGCGGGGGGGCCTCAGAGACCCAGTACTTC. Protein product: CASSSGGASETQYF.